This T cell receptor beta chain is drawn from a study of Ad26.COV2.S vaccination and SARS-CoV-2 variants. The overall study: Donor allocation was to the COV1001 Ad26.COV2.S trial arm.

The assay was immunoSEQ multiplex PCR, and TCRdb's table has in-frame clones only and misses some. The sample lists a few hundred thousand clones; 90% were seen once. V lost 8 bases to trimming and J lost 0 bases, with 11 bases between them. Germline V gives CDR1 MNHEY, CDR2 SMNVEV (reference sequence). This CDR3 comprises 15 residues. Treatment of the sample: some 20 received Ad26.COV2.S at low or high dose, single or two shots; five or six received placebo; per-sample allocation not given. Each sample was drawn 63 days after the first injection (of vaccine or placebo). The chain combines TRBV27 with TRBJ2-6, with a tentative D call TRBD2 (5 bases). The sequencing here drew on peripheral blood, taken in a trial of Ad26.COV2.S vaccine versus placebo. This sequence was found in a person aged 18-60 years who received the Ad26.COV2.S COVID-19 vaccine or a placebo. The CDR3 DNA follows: TGTGCCAGCCTAGGACTGCGCTCTGGGGCCAACGTCCTGACTTTC. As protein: CASLGLRSGANVLTF.